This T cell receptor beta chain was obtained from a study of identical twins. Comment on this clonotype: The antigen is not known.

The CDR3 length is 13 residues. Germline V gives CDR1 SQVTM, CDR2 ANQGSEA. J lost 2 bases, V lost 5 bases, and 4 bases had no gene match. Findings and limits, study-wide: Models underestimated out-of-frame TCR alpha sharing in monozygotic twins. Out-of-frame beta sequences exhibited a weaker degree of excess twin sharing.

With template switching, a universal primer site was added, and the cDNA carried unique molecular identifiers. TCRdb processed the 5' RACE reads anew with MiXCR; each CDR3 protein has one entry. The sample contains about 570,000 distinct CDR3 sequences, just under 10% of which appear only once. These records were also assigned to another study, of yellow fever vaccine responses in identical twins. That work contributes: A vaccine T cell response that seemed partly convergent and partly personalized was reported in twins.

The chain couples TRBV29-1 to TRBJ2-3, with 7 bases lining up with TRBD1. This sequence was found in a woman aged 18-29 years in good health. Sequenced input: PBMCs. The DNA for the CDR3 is TGCAGCGTTCCGGGACAGTACACAGATACGCAGTATTTT. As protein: CSVPGQYTDTQYF.